Each of the 30 T cell receptor beta chains below was sequenced from the same sample in a study of T cells in Graves' hyperthyroidism and ophthalmopathy. Template material for amplifying TCR beta CDR3 regions consisted of RNA transcripts. First-round RT-PCR with HTBI primers amplified the TCR CDR3 region. TCRdb re-analysed the multiplex PCR reads in MiXCR, keeping a single row per CDR3 protein. This table holds a few hundred thousand distinct CDR3 sequences, 20% to 30% found once. The specimen was blood. The receptor set was obtained from a man aged 45-60 years with Graves' hyperthyroidism.

This clonotype was observed at least ten times. This sequence joins TRBV7-9 and TRBJ2-3; 9 positions match TRBD1. After removal of 5 bases from V and 0 bases from J, the junction contained 3 bases not matched to a gene. This CDR3 has 15 residues. The V gene's germline CDR1 is SEHNR and CDR2 FQNEAQ (reference sequence). The CDR3 loop reads CASSPGTGSTDTQYF. CDR3 DNA sequence: TGTGCCAGCAGCCCCGGGACAGGGAGCACAGATACGCAGTATTTT.

This clonotype was recorded only once. The chain uses TRBV5-1 and TRBJ2-1; possible D gene TRBD1, 6 bases. The CDR3 covers 14 residues. The V gene lost 5 bases and the J gene lost 7 bases, with 16 bases spanning the gap. The germline V gene has CDR1 SGHRS and CDR2 YFSETQ. CDR3 loop: CASSPEQGNNEQFF. CDR3 sequence (DNA): TGCGCCAGCAGTCCGGAACAGGGTAATAATGAGCAGTTCTTC.

This clonotype appeared a single time. Just one base apart from a much larger clone, this may be a read error. This chain connects TRBV12-3 or TRBV12-4 to TRBJ2-1, with 12 bases identical to TRBD2. The length of the CDR3 is 14 residues. After removal of 5 bases from V and 9 bases from J, the junction contained 5 bases not matched to a gene. The CDR3 region is CASSPRLAGVEQFF. The CDR3 nucleotides are TGTGCCAGCAGTCCCCGACTAGCGGGAGTTGAGCAGTTCTTC.

V is TRBV29-1 and J is TRBJ1-1; TRBD1 aligns across 10 bases. Germline CDR1 and CDR2: SQVTM and ANQGSEA. V shed 6 bases and J 1 base; nucleotides not matched to a gene: 11. This CDR3 region has 16 residues. In nucleotides, the CDR3 is TGCAGCGTGGGCCGTGACAGGGGGCGACGGAACACTGAAGCTTTCTTT. It specifies CSVGRDRGRRNTEAFF.

A single count supports this clonotype. The rearrangement uses TRBV5-5 and TRBJ1-3; D call uncertain. The CDR3 is made up of 17 amino acids. V lost 4 bases to trimming and J lost 4 bases, with 21 bases between them. The germline gives CDR1 SGHKS, CDR2 YYEKEE (reference sequence). The CDR3 region has the DNA TGTGCCAGCAGCGTCATTCCAGACGGACCTCTCGGAAACACCATATATTTT. Translated: CASSVIPDGPLGNTIYF.

In its sample, this clonotype was seen a few times. The chain links TRBV4-1 to TRBJ2-7; D is ambiguous. Trimming pared 3 bases from V and 2 bases from J, leaving 14 bases between. CDR3 length: 15 amino acids. Germline CDR1 reads MGHRA; CDR2 reads YSYEKL. CDR3 amino acids: CASSHGPGPPYEQYF. The CDR3 nucleotides read TGCGCCAGCAGCCACGGACCAGGACCTCCCTACGAGCAGTACTTC.

This clonotype turned up a few times. The J gene is TRBJ1-2, the V gene TRBV24-1; possibly TRBD1 for D (6 bases). The CDR3 runs 14 residues. Germline assignment: CDR1 KGHDR and CDR2 SFDVKD. Trimming took 5 bases from V and 8 from J, leaving 17 bases between them. The chain's CDR3 is CATSGPGASLGYTF. The CDR3 DNA follows: TGTGCCACCAGTGGTCCGGGGGCGTCTTTGGGCTACACCTTC.

Only a few counts were recorded for this clonotype. This chain links TRBV11-3 with TRBJ1-2, with D perhaps matching TRBD1 (6 bases). Trimming took off 6 bases at V and 7 bases at J, with 12 bases between the two ends. The CDR3 runs 12 residues. Germline CDR1 is SGHNT and CDR2 is YENEEA. The chain's CDR3 is CASSTGLGGYTF. CDR3 nucleotides: TGTGCCAGCAGTACAGGGCTCGGTGGCTACACCTTC.

Comments on this clonotype: Mismatch with germline at one junction end may stem from a read error. This chain links TRBV7-7 with TRBJ2-2; the match to TRBD2 covers 8 bases. Germline V gene data show CDR1 as SSHAT and CDR2 as FNYEAQ (reference sequence). The CDR3 length is 14 residues. The CDR3: CASSSGTRAGELFF. The DNA for the CDR3 is TGTGCTAGCAGTTCCGGGACTAGAGCCGGGGAGCTGTTTTTT.

This clonotype was seen just once. The chain couples TRBV27 to TRBJ2-5; no firm D call. The CDR3 has 12 residues. Germline V CDR1 and CDR2: MNHEY, SMNVEV (reference sequence). The germline V and J ends were trimmed by 5 bases and 3 bases, with 7 bases remaining between them. CDR3 nucleotides: TGTGCCAGCAGTACCTCAGAAGAGACCCAGTACTTC. Translated: CASSTSEETQYF.

The chain is built from TRBV5-5 and TRBJ1-2, with 7 bases identical to TRBD1. After removal of 3 bases from V and 8 bases from J, the junction contained 4 bases not matched to a gene. The CDR3 is made up of 12 amino acids. Per the germline V gene, CDR1 is SGHKS and CDR2 is YYEKEE (reference sequence). The CDR3 DNA reads TGTGCCAGCAGCTGGGACAGTAAAGGCTACACCTTC. Encoded protein: CASSWDSKGYTF.

This clonotype was detected a few times. The genes are TRBV5-1 and TRBJ2-1; D unresolved. The germline V gene encodes CDR1 SGHRS and CDR2 YFSETQ. The CDR3 runs 16 residues. Trimming cost V 0 bases and J 4 bases, with 14 bases left between them. The CDR3 reads CASSLAGLGQYNEQFF. CDR3 coding DNA: TGCGCCAGCAGCTTGGCCGGGTTAGGCCAGTACAATGAGCAGTTCTTC.

The chain links TRBV6-1 to TRBJ2-2; D gene ambiguous. CDR3 length: 13 amino acids. V lost 6 bases, J lost 1 base, and 6 bases lay in between. CDR1 is MNHNS, CDR2 SASEGT, per germline. CDR3 sequence reads: CASRVLNTGELFF. The CDR3 coding sequence is TGTGCCAGCAGGGTCCTGAACACCGGGGAGCTGTTTTTT.

This clonotype was recorded a few times. The chain recombines TRBV5-1 with TRBJ2-1, with 13 bases matching TRBD2. Germline CDR1 is SGHRS and CDR2 is YFSETQ. The CDR3 length is 15 residues. Trimming at V came to 2 bases and at J to 7 bases, leaving 3 bases not matched to a gene. In nucleotides, the CDR3 is TGCGCCAGCAGCTTTGGACTAGCGGGAGATAATGAGCAGTTCTTC. Protein: CASSFGLAGDNEQFF.

This clonotype was observed a few times. This chain uses TRBV2 with TRBJ2-1; 7 nucleotides line up with TRBD2. J lost 9 bases, V lost 6 bases, and 8 bases had no gene match. This CDR3 has 13 amino acids. The germline CDR1 and CDR2 sequences are SNHLY and FYNNEI. CDR3 protein: CASRDGLEGEQFF. The DNA for the CDR3 is TGTGCCAGCAGAGACGGACTAGAGGGTGAGCAGTTCTTC.

This clonotype has at least ten counts. This chain uses TRBV7-9 with TRBJ2-3; 13 nucleotides align to TRBD2. The CDR3 covers 15 residues. V lost 5 bases, J lost 5 bases, and 4 bases stayed unmatched. Germline V gene sequence: CDR1 SEHNR, CDR2 FQNEAQ (reference sequence). The CDR3, as DNA: TGTGCCAGCAGCCCTGGACTAGCGGGAGTAGATACGCAGTATTTT. Its translation is CASSPGLAGVDTQYF. The variable domain in full, with the rest retrieved from reference TRBV7-9 and TRBJ2-3, is DTGVSQNPRHKITKRGQNVTFRCDPISEHNRLYWYRQTLGQGPEFLTYFQNEAQLEKSRLLSDRFSAERPKGSFSTLEIQRTEQGDSAMYLCASSPGLAGVDTQYFGPGTRLTVL.

This clonotype came up once. The chain uses TRBV20-1 and TRBJ1-2, with unresolved D. CDR1 and CDR2 from the germline V gene are DFQATT and SNEGSKA (reference sequence). Trimming left V 5 bases short and J 1 base short, with 11 bases between. The CDR3 consists of 13 residues. This CDR3 reads CSASRTDNYGYTF. The CDR3 DNA reads TGCAGTGCTTCCCGGACGGATAACTATGGCTACACCTTC.

This chain links TRBV11-2 with TRBJ2-7, with 10 positions matching TRBD2. Germline CDR1 reads SGHAT; CDR2 reads FQNNGV. The CDR3 sequence is 16 residues long. V was clipped by 4 bases and J by 6 bases; unmatched bases: 12. The CDR3 DNA sequence: TGTGCCAGCAGCTCGCCCAGAGCGGGAGGGCCCGGCGAGCAGTACTTC. It translates to CASSSPRAGGPGEQYF.

V gene TRBV13 combines with J gene TRBJ1-1, with 8 positions matching TRBD1. V lost 2 bases and J lost 6; bases outside the gene matches: 2. Germline CDR1 PRHDT, CDR2 FYEKMQ (reference sequence). CDR3 size: 13 residues. The CDR3 spells CASSLTGGPEAFF. DNA of the CDR3: TGTGCCAGCAGCTTAACAGGGGGTCCTGAAGCTTTCTTT.

This rearrangement joins TRBV6-1 to TRBJ1-5; D may be TRBD1 (6 bases). The length of the CDR3 is 11 residues. Germline values: CDR1 MNHNS, CDR2 SASEGT. V lost 1 base, J lost 11 bases, and 6 bases lay in between. Here the CDR3 reads CASSEGQAQHF. The CDR3 DNA follows: TGTGCCAGCAGTGAAGGACAGGCCCAGCATTTT.

The chain combines TRBV29-1 with TRBJ1-2, with 9 bases matching TRBD1. CDR3 length: 14 amino acids. V dropped 6 bases and J dropped 7; count of bases not matched to a gene: 12. Germline V gene data show CDR1 as SQVTM and CDR2 as ANQGSEA. This CDR3 is CSVKNRDRGSGYTF. The CDR3 bases are TGCAGCGTCAAAAATAGAGACAGGGGGTCTGGCTACACCTTC. Looking up the rest from reference TRBV29-1 and TRBJ1-2 gives the full variable domain: SAVISQKPSRDICQRGTSLTIQCQVDSQVTMMFWYRQQPGQSLTLIATANQGSEATYESGFVIDKFPISRPNLTFSTLTVSNMSPEDSSIYLCSVKNRDRGSGYTFGSGTRLTVV.

V and J are TRBV14 and TRBJ1-1, with 7 positions matching TRBD1. This CDR3 spans 13 amino acids. The V gene's germline CDR1 is SGHDN and CDR2 FVKESK. Unmatched junction bases numbered 4, after V lost 1 base and J lost 8 bases. CDR3 sequence: CASSQVRGGEAFF. The CDR3 coding sequence is TGTGCCAGCAGCCAAGTAAGAGGGGGCGAAGCTTTCTTT.

This chain links TRBV12-3 or TRBV12-4 with TRBJ2-1; D unresolved. The CDR3 contains 15 residues. Trimming pared 6 bases from V and 0 bases from J, leaving 12 bases between. The DNA of the CDR3 is TGTGCCAGCAGCCGCAGCGCGAACTCCTACAATGAGCAGTTCTTC. Protein sequence: CASSRSANSYNEQFF.

The gene calls are TRBV6-1 and TRBJ1-1, with 7 positions matching TRBD1. In germline, CDR1 is MNHNS, CDR2 SASEGT. J was trimmed by 8 bases and V by 6 bases; bases with no gene match: 9. CDR3 length equals 13 residues. The CDR3 reads CASSQTGIGEAFF. The CDR3 region has the DNA TGTGCCAGCAGCCAGACAGGGATCGGGGAAGCTTTCTTT.

This clonotype was counted only a few times. V gene TRBV6-1 combines with J gene TRBJ1-2; D is unclear. V was shortened by 2 bases and J by 2 bases, with 3 bases between the two germline ends. Germline V lookup: CDR1 MNHNS, CDR2 SASEGT. The CDR3 contains 12 residues. The CDR3 nucleotides read TGTGCCAGCAGTGAATCCAACTATGGCTACACCTTC. It codes for CASSESNYGYTF.

This sequence joins TRBV11-2 and TRBJ2-3; 9 bases map to TRBD1. The V gene end was trimmed by 4 bases and the J gene end by 3 bases; junction bases not matched to a gene: 14. CDR3 length: 18 amino acids. From germline, CDR1 is SGHAT and CDR2 FQNNGV. The DNA for the CDR3 is TGTGCCAGCAGCTCTTATCCGGGACAGGGTCTTACTACAGATACGCAGTATTTT. Encoded protein: CASSSYPGQGLTTDTQYF.

The chain is built from TRBV3-1 and TRBJ1-1, with D possibly TRBD1 on 6 matching bases. The CDR3 extends over 14 amino acids. Trimming cost V 11 bases and J 3 bases, with 19 bases left between them. The germline gives CDR1 LGHDT, CDR2 YNNKEL (reference sequence). The CDR3 bases are TGTGCCCCCCGTCCGGGGGCTCGGTACACTGAAGCTTTCTTT. Residues: CAPRPGARYTEAFF.

This chain links TRBV9 with TRBJ2-1; the match to TRBD2 covers 13 bases. Germline-derived CDR1 and CDR2 are SGDLS and YYNGEE. This CDR3 has 16 amino acids. J gave up 6 bases and V 0 bases, and 3 bases lay outside the gene matches. The CDR3 reads CASSVAGLAGSNEQFF. As DNA, the CDR3 is TGTGCCAGCAGCGTAGCGGGACTAGCGGGATCCAATGAGCAGTTCTTC. Full variable domain (rest looked up from reference TRBV9 and TRBJ2-1): DSGVTQTPKHLITATGQRVTLRCSPRSGDLSVYWYQQSLDQGLQFLIQYYNGEERAKGNILERFSAQQFPDLHSELNLSSLELGDSALYFCASSVAGLAGSNEQFFGPGTRLTVL.

This clonotype was seen a handful of times. V usage is TRBV30 and J usage is TRBJ2-5; D unresolved. Trimming removed 0 bases at V and 0 bases at J, with 5 bases between. This CDR3 spans 13 amino acids. Germline V gives CDR1 GTSNPN, CDR2 SVGIG (reference sequence). The CDR3 DNA sequence: TGTGCCTGGAGTGTAGGATACCAAGAGACCCAGTACTTC. Protein product: CAWSVGYQETQYF.

V gene TRBV30 combines with J gene TRBJ2-3; D gene ambiguous. Near its end, the DNA agrees better with TRBJ1-5, so the J call may be wrong. Germline-derived CDR1 and CDR2 are GTSNPN and SVGIG (reference sequence). The CDR3 contains 13 residues. The CDR3 protein is CACSYGSEDTQHF. In nucleotides, the CDR3 is TGTGCCTGTAGCTATGGATCCGAAGATACGCAGCATTTT.